This entry lists 9 T cell receptor beta chains sequenced from one sample in a study of T cell repertoires in aging, cancer and after chemotherapy. Rearranged V-D-J TRB sequences were amplified with a mixed TRB-A/B primer pool. TCRdb processed the multiplex PCR reads anew with MiXCR; each CDR3 protein has one entry. In the table there are about 10,000 distinct CDR3 sequences, around half of which are singletons. The template was genomic DNA from peripheral blood, not RNA. Sequencing input: blood. The receptors stem from a human donor in good health.

The chain uses TRBV6-1 and TRBJ2-7; 7 positions agree with TRBD1. The CDR3 totals 14 residues. Germline CDR1 reads MNHNS; CDR2 reads SASEGT. With V trimmed by 6 bases and J by 0 bases, 5 bases remained unmatched. CDR3 in DNA: TGTGCCAGCAGCTTAAACAGGGGCTCCTACGAGCAGTACTTC. This translates into CASSLNRGSYEQYF.

The chain carries TRBV30 and TRBJ2-5; 10 bases align to TRBD1. This CDR3 spans 15 amino acids. Germline loops: CDR1 GTSNPN, CDR2 SVGIG (reference sequence). Trimming took 4 bases from V and 5 from J; bases not matched to a gene: 10. CDR3 residues: CAWTVGQGREETQYF. The CDR3 region has the DNA TGTGCCTGGACAGTGGGACAGGGGAGGGAGGAGACCCAGTACTTC.

This clonotype was seen a single time. The junction does not match germline at one end; this may be a read error. This chain connects TRBV19 to TRBJ1-5; 7 bases align to TRBD1. Germline V gene data show CDR1 as LNHDA and CDR2 as SQIVND (reference sequence). The CDR3 spans 14 residues. The CDR3, as DNA: TGTGCCAGCAGACAGGGTACGGGCAATCAGCCCCAGGATTTT. Translating it yields CASRQGTGNQPQDF.

This chain connects TRBV6-1 to TRBJ2-7, with D uncertain. Trimming took off 5 bases at V and 4 bases at J, with 6 bases between the two ends. This CDR3 contains 11 residues. Germline loops: CDR1 MNHNS, CDR2 SASEGT. Here the CDR3 DNA reads TGTGCCAGCAGTTTCGAGTACGAGCAGTACTTC. The encoded protein is CASSFEYEQYF.

This sequence joins TRBV6-5 and TRBJ1-6, with D unclear. V gave up 0 bases and J gave up 7 bases, with 1 base separating them. This CDR3 is 12 amino acids long. Germline CDR1 reads MNHEY; CDR2 reads SVGAGI. The CDR3 reads CASSYSNSPLHF. The CDR3 bases are TGTGCCAGCAGTTACTCGAATTCACCCCTCCACTTT.

Here the CDR3 DNA reads TGTGCCAGCAGCTTGGGGGGGGCCGGTCAGCCCCAGCATTTT. Its translation is CASSLGGAGQPQHF. The chain joins TRBV5-5 to TRBJ1-5; D might be TRBD1 (6 bases). CDR3 length: 14 amino acids. Trimming cost V 0 bases and J 6 bases, with 10 bases left between them. Germline V lookup: CDR1 SGHKS, CDR2 YYEKEE (reference sequence). Supplemented by reference TRBV5-5 and TRBJ1-5, the full variable domain reads DAGVTQSPTHLIKTRGQQVTLRCSPISGHKSVSWYQQVLGQGPQFIFQYYEKEERGRGNFPDRFSARQFPNYSSELNVNALLLGDSALYLCASSLGGAGQPQHFGDGTRLSIL.

The J gene is TRBJ1-3, the V gene TRBV6-1; D may be TRBD1 (5 bases). Trimming left V 6 bases short and J 4 bases short, with 10 bases between. The CDR3 runs 13 residues. Per germline, CDR1 MNHNS and CDR2 SASEGT. CDR3: CASSETVGNTIYF. The CDR3 DNA is TGTGCCAGCAGCGAGACAGTCGGAAACACCATATATTTT.

A few counts support this clonotype. This chain connects TRBV6-1 to TRBJ2-7; 8 bases are a match to TRBD1. This CDR3 contains 14 residues. Germline values: CDR1 MNHNS, CDR2 SASEGT. J gave up 4 bases and V 4 bases, and 6 bases lay outside the gene matches. The CDR3 is CASSGGQGPYEQYF. The CDR3 DNA reads TGTGCCAGCAGTGGAGGACAGGGCCCATACGAGCAGTACTTC.

This clonotype was observed a few times. The J gene is TRBJ1-5, the V gene TRBV6-5; D is possibly TRBD1 (5 bases). The germline CDR1 and CDR2 sequences are MNHEY and SVGAGI. With 5 bases removed from V and 0 bases from J, the gap between germline ends came to 8 bases. The CDR3 sequence is 14 residues long. CDR3 amino acids: CASSRTLSNQPQHF. The CDR3 DNA sequence: TGTGCCAGCAGTAGGACACTTAGCAATCAGCCCCAGCATTTT.